The 7 T cell receptor beta chains listed next were all sequenced from one sample in a study of blood T cell repertoires in COVID-19 (dated by TCRdb to 2020 to 2021). Libraries were built with the immunoSEQ multiplex PCR assay. TCRdb's version of the immuneACCESS table is confined to in-frame rearrangements and falls short of the full clone set. An unresolved V gene accounts for under half of the shortfall where checked; the remainder is of unknown origin. This sample comprises approximately 89,000 clones, 85% to 90% of them detected only once. The ten largest account for about 14% of the sample. The sequencing sample was made of peripheral blood. The source of these receptors is a woman aged 65 to 85 with acute or convalescent COVID-19.

This clone was observed a handful of times. The genes are TRBV18 and TRBJ2-7; D is unresolved. Germline lookup yields CDR1 KGHSH and CDR2 LQKENI. CDR3 length: 13 residues. V gave up 3 bases and J gave up 0 bases, with 6 bases separating them. The CDR3 reads CASSPKSSYEQYV. The CDR3 nucleotides are TGTGCCAGCTCACCGAAGAGCTCCTACGAGCAGTACGTC.

This sequence joins TRBV4-3 and TRBJ2-2, with D perhaps TRBD1 (5 bases). V lost 0 bases and J 1 base, leaving 9 bases between the germline ends. The germline V gene encodes CDR1 LGHNA and CDR2 YSLEER. CDR3 length: 16 residues. The CDR3 DNA is TGCGCCAGCAGCCAAGATTCAGGACAGAACACCGGGGAGCTGTTTTTT. Amino acid sequence: CASSQDSGQNTGELFF.

The CDR3 nucleotides are TGCGCCAGCAGCTTGGAACCTAGCGGGGGCGGAGATACGCAGTATTTT. Protein: CASSLEPSGGGDTQYF. The chain links TRBV5-1 to TRBJ2-3, with 10 nucleotides matching TRBD2. The V and J ends lost 0 bases and 5 bases, in that order; junction bases with no gene match: 6. The germline CDR1 and CDR2 sequences are SGHRS and YFSETQ. The CDR3 has 16 amino acids.

The gene calls are TRBV13 and TRBJ1-5; 7 nucleotides match TRBD1. The CDR3 sequence is 16 residues long. Germline V gene sequence: CDR1 PRHDT, CDR2 FYEKMQ (reference sequence). J lost 0 bases, V lost 5 bases, and 7 bases had no gene match. The CDR3 coding sequence is TGTGCCAGCAGCCTTCCCAGGGGGGATAGCAATCAGCCCCAGCATTTT. This translates into CASSLPRGDSNQPQHF.

The gene calls are TRBV12-5 and TRBJ2-2, with 8 bases fitting TRBD1. This CDR3 comprises 17 residues. J gave up 4 bases and V 1 base, and 8 bases lay outside the gene matches. Germline values: CDR1 LGHNT, CDR2 FRNRAP. DNA for the CDR3: TGTGCTAGTGGTTTGGATCGGACAGGGCATAGCACCGGGGAGCTGTTTTTT. It encodes CASGLDRTGHSTGELFF.

The gene calls are TRBV19 and TRBJ2-1; 11 bases line up with TRBD1. V was pared by 7 bases and J by 8 bases, with 10 bases of the junction left unmatched. CDR3 length: 15 amino acids. Per the germline V gene, CDR1 is LNHDA and CDR2 is SQIVND (reference sequence). As DNA, the CDR3 is TGTGCCAGTAATCCAATGGACAGGGGGCCGGATGAGCAGTTCTTC. It specifies CASNPMDRGPDEQFF.

V usage is TRBV7-2 and J usage is TRBJ2-1; tentatively, D is TRBD2 (6 bases). Germline CDR1 SGHTA, CDR2 FQGNSA. Between the trimmed V and J ends, which lost 6 bases and 5 bases, there was a span of 17 bases. The CDR3 covers 15 residues. This CDR3 is CASSQPGERNNEQFF. DNA for the CDR3: TGTGCCAGCAGTCAACCGGGAGAACGAAACAATGAGCAGTTCTTC.